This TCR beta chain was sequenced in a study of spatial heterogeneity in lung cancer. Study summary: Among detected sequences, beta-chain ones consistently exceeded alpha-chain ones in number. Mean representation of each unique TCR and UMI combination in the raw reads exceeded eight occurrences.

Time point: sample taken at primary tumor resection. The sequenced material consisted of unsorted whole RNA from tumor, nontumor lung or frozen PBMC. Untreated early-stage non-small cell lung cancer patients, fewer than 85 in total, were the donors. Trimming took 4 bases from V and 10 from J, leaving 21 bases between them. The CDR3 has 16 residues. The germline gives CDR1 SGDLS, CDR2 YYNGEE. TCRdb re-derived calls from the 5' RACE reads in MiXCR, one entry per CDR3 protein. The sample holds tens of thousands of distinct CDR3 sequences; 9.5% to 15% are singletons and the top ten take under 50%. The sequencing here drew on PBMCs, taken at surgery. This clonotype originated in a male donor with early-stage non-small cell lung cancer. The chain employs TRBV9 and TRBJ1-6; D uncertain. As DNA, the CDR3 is TGTGCCAGCAGCTCCCGAATGGGCAGTAGGTGGTCACCCCTCCACTTT. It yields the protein CASSSRMGSRWSPLHF.